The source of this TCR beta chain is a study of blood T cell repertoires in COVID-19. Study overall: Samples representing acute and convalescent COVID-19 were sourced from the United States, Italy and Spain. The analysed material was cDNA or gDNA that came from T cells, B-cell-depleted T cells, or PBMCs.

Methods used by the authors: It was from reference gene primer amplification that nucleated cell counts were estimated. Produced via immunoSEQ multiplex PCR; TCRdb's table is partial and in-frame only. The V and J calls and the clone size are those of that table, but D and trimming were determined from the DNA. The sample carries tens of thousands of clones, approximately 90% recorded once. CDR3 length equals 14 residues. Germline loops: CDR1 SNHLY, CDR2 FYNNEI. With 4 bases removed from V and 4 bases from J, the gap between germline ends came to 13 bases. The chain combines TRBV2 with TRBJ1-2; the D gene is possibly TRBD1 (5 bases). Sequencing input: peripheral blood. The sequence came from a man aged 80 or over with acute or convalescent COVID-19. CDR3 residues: CASSGDSEVYGYTF. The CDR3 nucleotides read TGTGCCAGCAGTGGTGACAGCGAGGTCTATGGCTACACCTTC.